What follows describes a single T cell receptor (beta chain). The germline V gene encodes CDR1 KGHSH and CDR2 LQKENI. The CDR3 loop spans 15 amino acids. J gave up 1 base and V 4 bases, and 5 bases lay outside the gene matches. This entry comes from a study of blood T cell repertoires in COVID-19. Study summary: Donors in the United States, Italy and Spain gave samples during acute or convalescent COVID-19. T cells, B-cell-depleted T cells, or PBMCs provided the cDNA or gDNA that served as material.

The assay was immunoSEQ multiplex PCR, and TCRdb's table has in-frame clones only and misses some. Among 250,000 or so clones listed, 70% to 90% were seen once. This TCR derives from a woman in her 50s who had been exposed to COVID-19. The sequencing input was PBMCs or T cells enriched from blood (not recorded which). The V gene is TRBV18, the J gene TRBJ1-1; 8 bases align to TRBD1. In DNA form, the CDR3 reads TGTGCCAGCTCACAGGGGACAGGCCCGAACACTGAAGCTTTCTTT. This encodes CASSQGTGPNTEAFF.